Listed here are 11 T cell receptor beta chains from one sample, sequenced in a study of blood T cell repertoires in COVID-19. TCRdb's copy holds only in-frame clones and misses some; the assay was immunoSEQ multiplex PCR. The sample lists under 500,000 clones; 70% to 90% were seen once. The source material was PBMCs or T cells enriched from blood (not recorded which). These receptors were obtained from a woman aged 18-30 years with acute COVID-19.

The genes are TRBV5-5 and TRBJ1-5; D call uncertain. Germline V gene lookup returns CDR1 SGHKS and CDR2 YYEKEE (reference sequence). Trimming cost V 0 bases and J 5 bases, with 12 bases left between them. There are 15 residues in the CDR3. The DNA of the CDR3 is TGTGCCAGCAGCTTGGGGTCTAGGAGAGATCAGCCCCAGCATTTT. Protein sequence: CASSLGSRRDQPQHF.

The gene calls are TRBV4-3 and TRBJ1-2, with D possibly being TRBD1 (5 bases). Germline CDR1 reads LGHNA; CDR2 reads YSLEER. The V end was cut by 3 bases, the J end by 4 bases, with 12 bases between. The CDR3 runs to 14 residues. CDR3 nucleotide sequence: TGCGCCAGCAGCCAGGTCGGGGGAGTCTATGGCTACACCTTC. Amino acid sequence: CASSQVGGVYGYTF.

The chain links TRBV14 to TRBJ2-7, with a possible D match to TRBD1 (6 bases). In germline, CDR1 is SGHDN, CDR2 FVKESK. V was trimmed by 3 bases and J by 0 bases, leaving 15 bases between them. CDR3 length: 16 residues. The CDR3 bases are TGTGCCAGCAGCCAGATGGACAGTATTCACTCCTACGAGCAGTACTTC. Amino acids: CASSQMDSIHSYEQYF.

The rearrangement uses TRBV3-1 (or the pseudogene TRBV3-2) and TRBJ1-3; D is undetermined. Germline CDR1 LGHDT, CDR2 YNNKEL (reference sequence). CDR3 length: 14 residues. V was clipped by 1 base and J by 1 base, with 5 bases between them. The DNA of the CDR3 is TGTGCCAGCAGCCAAGTTACTTCTGGAAACACCATATATTTT. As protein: CASSQVTSGNTIYF.

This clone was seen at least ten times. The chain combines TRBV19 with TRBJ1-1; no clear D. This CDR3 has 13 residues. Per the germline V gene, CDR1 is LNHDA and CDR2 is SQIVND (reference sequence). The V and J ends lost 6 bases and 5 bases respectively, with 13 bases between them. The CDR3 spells CASRIHGGTEAFF. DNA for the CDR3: TGTGCCAGTAGAATACACGGAGGTACTGAAGCTTTCTTT.

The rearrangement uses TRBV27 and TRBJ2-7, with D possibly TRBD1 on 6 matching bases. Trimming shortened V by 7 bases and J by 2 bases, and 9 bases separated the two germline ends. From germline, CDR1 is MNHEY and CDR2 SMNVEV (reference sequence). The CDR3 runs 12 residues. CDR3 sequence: CASNKGAYEQYF. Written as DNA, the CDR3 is TGTGCCAGCAATAAGGGGGCCTACGAGCAGTACTTC.

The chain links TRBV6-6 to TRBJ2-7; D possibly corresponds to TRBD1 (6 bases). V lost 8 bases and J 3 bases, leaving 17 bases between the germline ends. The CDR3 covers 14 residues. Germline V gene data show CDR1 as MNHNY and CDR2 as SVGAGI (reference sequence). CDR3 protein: CASCGLDRVYEQYF. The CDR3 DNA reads TGTGCCAGCTGCGGATTGGACAGAGTCTACGAGCAGTACTTC.

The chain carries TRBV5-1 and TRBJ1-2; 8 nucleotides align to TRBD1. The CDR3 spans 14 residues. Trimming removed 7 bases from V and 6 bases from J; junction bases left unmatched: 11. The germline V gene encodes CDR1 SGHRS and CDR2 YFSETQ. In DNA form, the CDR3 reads TGCGCCAGCTATTCCCTGGGACAGGCGGATGGCTACACCTTC. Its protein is CASYSLGQADGYTF.

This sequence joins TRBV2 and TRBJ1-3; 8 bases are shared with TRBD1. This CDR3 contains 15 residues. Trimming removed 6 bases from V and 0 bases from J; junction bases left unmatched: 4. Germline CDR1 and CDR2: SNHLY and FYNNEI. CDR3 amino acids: CASSADRGSGNTIYF. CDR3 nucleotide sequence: TGTGCCAGCAGCGCCGACAGGGGCTCTGGAAACACCATATATTTT.

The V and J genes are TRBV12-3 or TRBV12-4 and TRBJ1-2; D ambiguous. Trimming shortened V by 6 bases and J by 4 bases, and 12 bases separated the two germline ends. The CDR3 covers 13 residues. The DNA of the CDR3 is TGTGCCAGCAGCTTCGGGAGCCTCTATGGCTACACCTTC. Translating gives CASSFGSLYGYTF.

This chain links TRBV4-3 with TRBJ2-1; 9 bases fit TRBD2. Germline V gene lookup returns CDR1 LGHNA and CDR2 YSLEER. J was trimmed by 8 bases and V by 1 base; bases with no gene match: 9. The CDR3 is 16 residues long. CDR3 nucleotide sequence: TGCGCCAGCAGCCAAGGGTTCCAGCGGGAGGACCATGAGCAGTTCTTC. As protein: CASSQGFQREDHEQFF.